The 5 T cell receptor beta chains below come from one sample, sequenced in a study of cytomegalovirus exposure and HLA in healthy donors. A multiplex PCR was run with 60 Vbeta primers and 13 Jbeta primers. TCRdb's copy holds only in-frame clones and misses some; the assay was immunoSEQ multiplex PCR. The data hold more than 150,000 clones, with about 80% observed a single time. Sequencing used PBMCs. These receptors were taken from a boy aged 5-17 years in good health and CMV-seronegative.

The table lists this clone with a count of one. J is TRBJ2-1 and V is TRBV5-5; D gene uncertain. This CDR3 is 14 amino acids long. Germline-derived CDR1 and CDR2 are SGHKS and YYEKEE (reference sequence). V was pared by 1 base and J by 7 bases, with 12 bases between. As DNA, the CDR3 is TGTGCCAGCAGCTTGTGGCAGGTCGATAATGAGCAGTTCTTC. The encoded protein is CASSLWQVDNEQFF.

The V call is TRBV5-4, the J call TRBJ1-1; 9 nucleotides match TRBD1. The germline CDR1 and CDR2 sequences are SGHNT and YYREEE (reference sequence). The V segment lost 3 bases and the J segment 11 bases; nucleotides outside the gene matches: 11. CDR3 length equals 14 residues. As DNA, the CDR3 is TGTGCCAGCAGCTCCACCACCGGGACAGGGCAGGCTTTCTTT. Protein sequence: CASSSTTGTGQAFF.

The J gene is TRBJ2-5, the V gene TRBV15; D is possibly TRBD1 (5 bases). The tail of the sequence fits TRBJ2-7 better, so the J call may be wrong. The germline CDR1 and CDR2 sequences are LNHNV and YYDKDF (reference sequence). The CDR3 is 16 amino acids. CDR3: CATSRAGSLSSYEQYF. CDR3 coding DNA: TGTGCCACCAGCAGGGCAGGGTCCCTAAGCTCCTACGAGCAGTACTTC.

This clone was counted a few times. V and J are TRBV7-6 and TRBJ2-2, with 9 positions matching TRBD1. Germline trimming cut 6 bases from V and 4 bases from J; bases unmatched to any gene: 12. Looked up from germline, CDR1 is SGHVS and CDR2 is FNYEAQ. The CDR3 spans 17 residues. CDR3 DNA: TGTGCCAGCAGTCGCAAGGGACAGGGAAGGCTCACCGGGGAGCTGTTTTTT. Residues: CASSRKGQGRLTGELFF.

V gene TRBV2 combines with J gene TRBJ2-5, with D unresolved. The last part of the DNA fits TRBJ2-7 better; the J call may be wrong. This CDR3 has 10 amino acids. The germline V gene has CDR1 SNHLY and CDR2 FYNNEI. CDR3 in DNA: TGTGCCAGGCATCTTTACGAGCAGTACTTC. It translates to CARHLYEQYF.